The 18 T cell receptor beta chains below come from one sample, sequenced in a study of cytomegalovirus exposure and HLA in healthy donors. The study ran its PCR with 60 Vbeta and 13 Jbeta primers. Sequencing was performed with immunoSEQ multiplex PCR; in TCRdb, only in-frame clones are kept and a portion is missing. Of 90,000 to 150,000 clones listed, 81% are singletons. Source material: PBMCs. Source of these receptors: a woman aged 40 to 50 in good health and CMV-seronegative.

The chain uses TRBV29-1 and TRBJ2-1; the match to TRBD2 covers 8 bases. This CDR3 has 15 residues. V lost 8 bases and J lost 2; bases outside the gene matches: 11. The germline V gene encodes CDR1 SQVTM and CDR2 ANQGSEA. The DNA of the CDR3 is TGCAGCTCCAGCGGGGGTAACATCCCCTACAATGAGCAGTTCTTC. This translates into CSSSGGNIPYNEQFF.

CDR3 loop: CSVREGLNYGYTF. The CDR3 region has the DNA TGCAGCGTTCGTGAGGGCTTAAACTATGGCTACACCTTC. The V call is TRBV29-1, the J call TRBJ1-2, with D unclear. The V end lost 5 bases, the J end lost 2 bases, and 12 bases lay between the germline ends. Per the germline V gene, CDR1 is SQVTM and CDR2 is ANQGSEA. CDR3 length: 13 residues.

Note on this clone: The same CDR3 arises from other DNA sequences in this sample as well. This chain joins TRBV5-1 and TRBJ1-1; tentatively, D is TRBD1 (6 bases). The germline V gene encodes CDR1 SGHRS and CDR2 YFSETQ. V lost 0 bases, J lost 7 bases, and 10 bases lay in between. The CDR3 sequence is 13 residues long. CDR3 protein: CASSLGQGSEAFF. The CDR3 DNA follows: TGCGCCAGCAGCTTGGGCCAGGGGAGTGAAGCTTTCTTT.

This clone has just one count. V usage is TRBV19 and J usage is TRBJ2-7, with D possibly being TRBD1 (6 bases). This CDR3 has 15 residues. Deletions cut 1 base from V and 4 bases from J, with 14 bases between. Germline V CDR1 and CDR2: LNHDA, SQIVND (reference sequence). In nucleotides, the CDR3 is TGTGCCAGTAGTATAGGTTGGCTGGGGGCGTACGAGCAGTACTTC. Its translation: CASSIGWLGAYEQYF.

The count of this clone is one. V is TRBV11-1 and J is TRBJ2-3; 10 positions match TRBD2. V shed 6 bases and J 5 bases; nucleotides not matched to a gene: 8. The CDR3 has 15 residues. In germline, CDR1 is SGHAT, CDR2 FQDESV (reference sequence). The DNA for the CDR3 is TGTGCCAGCAGTCAGAGCGGGGGGGCCGGAGATACGCAGTATTTT. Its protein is CASSQSGGAGDTQYF.

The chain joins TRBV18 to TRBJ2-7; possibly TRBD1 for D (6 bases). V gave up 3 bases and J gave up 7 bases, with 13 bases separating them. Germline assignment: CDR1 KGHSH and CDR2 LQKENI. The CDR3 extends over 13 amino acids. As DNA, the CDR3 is TGTGCCAGCTCACCGAGAGAACAGGGAGAGCAGTACTTC. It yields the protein CASSPREQGEQYF.

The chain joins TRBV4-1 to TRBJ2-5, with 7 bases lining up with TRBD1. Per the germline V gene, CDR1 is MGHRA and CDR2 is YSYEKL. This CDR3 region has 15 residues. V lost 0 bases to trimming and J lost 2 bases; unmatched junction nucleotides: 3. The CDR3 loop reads CASSQDGTAQETQYF. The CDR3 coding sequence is TGCGCCAGCAGCCAAGATGGGACAGCGCAAGAGACCCAGTACTTC.

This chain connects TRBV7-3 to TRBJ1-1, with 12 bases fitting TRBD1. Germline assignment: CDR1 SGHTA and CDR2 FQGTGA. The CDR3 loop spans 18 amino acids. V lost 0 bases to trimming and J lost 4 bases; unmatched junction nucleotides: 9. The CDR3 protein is CASSLTFGTGGQSTEAFF. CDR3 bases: TGTGCCAGCAGCTTAACTTTTGGGACAGGGGGCCAGAGCACTGAAGCTTTCTTT.

The CDR3 DNA is TGTGCCAGTATGGAGGACAGAACGAACACCGGGGAGCTGTTTTTT. Encoded protein: CASMEDRTNTGELFF. This sequence joins TRBV19 and TRBJ2-2; possibly TRBD1 for D (6 bases). The CDR3 sequence is 15 residues long. Germline V gives CDR1 LNHDA, CDR2 SQIVND (reference sequence). The germline V and J ends were trimmed by 7 bases and 0 bases, with 12 bases remaining between them.

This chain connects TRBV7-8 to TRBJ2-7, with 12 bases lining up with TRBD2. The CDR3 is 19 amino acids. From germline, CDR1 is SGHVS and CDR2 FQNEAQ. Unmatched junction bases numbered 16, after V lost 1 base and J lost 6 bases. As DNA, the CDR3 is TGTGCCAGCAGCTTAGTTTGGGCACTAGCGGGAGGATCCCTTGGCGAGCAGTACTTC. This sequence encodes CASSLVWALAGGSLGEQYF.

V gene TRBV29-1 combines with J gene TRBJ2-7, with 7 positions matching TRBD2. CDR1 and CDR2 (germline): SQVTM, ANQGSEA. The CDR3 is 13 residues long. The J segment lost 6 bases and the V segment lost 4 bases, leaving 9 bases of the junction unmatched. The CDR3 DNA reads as TGCAGCGTTGGCGGACTAGACCCCCGCGAGCAGTACTTC. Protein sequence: CSVGGLDPREQYF.

The CDR3 sequence: CAISEGSGQPYPLHF. CDR3 in DNA: TGTGCCATCAGTGAAGGTTCCGGACAGCCCTATCCCCTCCACTTT. V usage is TRBV10-3 and J usage is TRBJ1-6; a weak D match, TRBD1 (6 bases). The ends were cut back, 3 bases at V and 13 bases at J, with 19 bases in the middle. Germline assignment: CDR1 ENHRY and CDR2 SYGVKD. The CDR3 loop spans 15 amino acids.

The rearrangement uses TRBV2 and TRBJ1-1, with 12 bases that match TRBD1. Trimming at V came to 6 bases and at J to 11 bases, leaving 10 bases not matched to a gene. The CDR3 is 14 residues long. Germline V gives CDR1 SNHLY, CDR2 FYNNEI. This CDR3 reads CASRAPGQGARAFF. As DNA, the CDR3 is TGTGCCAGCAGAGCTCCGGGACAGGGGGCGCGGGCTTTCTTT.

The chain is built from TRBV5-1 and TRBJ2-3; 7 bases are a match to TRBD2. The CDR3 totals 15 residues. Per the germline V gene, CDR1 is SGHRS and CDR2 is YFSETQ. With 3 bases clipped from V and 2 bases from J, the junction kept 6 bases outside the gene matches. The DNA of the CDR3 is TGCGCCAGCAGCTGGAGCGGGGCCCCCACAGATACGCAGTATTTT. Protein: CASSWSGAPTDTQYF.

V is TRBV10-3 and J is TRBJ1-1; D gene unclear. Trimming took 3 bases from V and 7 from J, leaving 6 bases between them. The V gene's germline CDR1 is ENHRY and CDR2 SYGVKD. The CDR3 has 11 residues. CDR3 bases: TGTGCCATCAGTGAACAGTGTGAAGCTTTCTTT. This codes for CAISEQCEAFF.

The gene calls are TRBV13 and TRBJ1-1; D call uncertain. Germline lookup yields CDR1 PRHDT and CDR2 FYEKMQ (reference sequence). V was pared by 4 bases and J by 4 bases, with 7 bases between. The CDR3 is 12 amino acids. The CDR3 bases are TGTGCCAGCAGCTCATACATCACTGAAGCTTTCTTT. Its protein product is CASSSYITEAFF.

The CDR3 loop reads CASSTPGQGRQPQHF. The CDR3 nucleotides are TGTGCCAGTAGTACCCCGGGACAGGGCCGGCAGCCCCAGCATTTT. The rearrangement uses TRBV19 and TRBJ1-5; 9 bases are shared with TRBD1. CDR3 size: 15 residues. V lost 4 bases, J lost 7 bases, and 8 bases stayed unmatched. The V gene's germline CDR1 is LNHDA and CDR2 SQIVND (reference sequence).

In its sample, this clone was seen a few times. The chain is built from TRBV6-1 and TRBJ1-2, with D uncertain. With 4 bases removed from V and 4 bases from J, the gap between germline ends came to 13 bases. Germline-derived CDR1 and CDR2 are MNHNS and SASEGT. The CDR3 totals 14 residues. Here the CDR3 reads CASSAPGLGYGYTF. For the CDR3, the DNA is TGTGCCAGCAGTGCTCCGGGTCTCGGCTATGGCTACACCTTC.